This T cell receptor beta chain stems from a study of cytomegalovirus exposure and HLA in healthy donors. Background on the study: Prior work identified around 100 million unique TCR beta sequences in 190 million or so T cells. In an early release, HLA-typed donors contributed tens of millions of unique TCR sequences.

Study observations and caveats: HLA-A and HLA-B allele assignments for most subjects were reportedly predicted accurately using TCR beta sequences.

The PCR had 60 Vbeta and 13 Jbeta primers. As originally analysed: In a later analysis, of roughly 83 million unique beta chains, around 9.9 million appeared in at least two donors. Assay: immunoSEQ multiplex PCR; the TCRdb copy retains only in-frame clones and omits some. V, J and clone size are taken as reported in that table, and D and trimming were inferred from the DNA itself. The repertoire holds more than 60,000 clones, with 74% as singletons. This clone came up a few times. Its antigen remains unidentified. The V and J ends lost 4 bases and 1 base respectively, with 10 bases between them. The CDR3 spans 14 residues. Germline lookup yields CDR1 SGHDN and CDR2 FVKESK.

The rearrangement links TRBV14 to TRBJ2-5, with D tentatively TRBD2 (5 bases). Sequenced material: PBMCs. The clonotype was recovered from a man in his forties in good health and CMV-seropositive. This CDR3 reads CASSPGSVQETQYF. The CDR3 nucleotides are TGTGCCAGCAGCCCGGGGTCAGTCCAAGAGACCCAGTACTTC.